This is a list of T cell receptor beta chains from one sample in a study of OX40 agonist ivuxolimab in advanced cancers. The assay was immunoSEQ multiplex PCR, and TCRdb's table has in-frame clones only and misses some. Of about 69,000 clones in the sample, 80% to 90% were seen once. Specimen: CD4+ or CD8+ T cells sorted from blood, collected in a trial of the OX40 agonist ivuxolimab. The receptors originated from an adult with an advanced solid tumor such as melanoma, head and neck, liver or kidney cancer. CDR3s include the opening cysteine and the closing phenylalanine or tryptophan. Fields, in order: CDR3 DNA, CDR3 protein, D gene, J gene, clone size, V gene. D genes are given only for firm matches. Clone size is given for some rows only: seen once, a few or many times, or a class if the clone is expanded.

CDR3 DNA: TGTGCCAGCAGCCTCGGGGGGGAGAGGGACATTCAGTACTTC
CDR3 protein: CASSLGGERDIQYF
D gene: TRBD2
J gene: TRBJ2-4
clone size: .
V gene: TRBV11-2

CDR3 DNA: TGTGCCACCAGCAGAGAAAGTCTCGCGACGGAGACCCAGTACTTC
CDR3 protein: CATSRESLATETQYF
D gene: .
J gene: TRBJ2-5
clone size: .
V gene: TRBV15

CDR3 DNA: TGTGCCAGTTTACTAGCGGGAAACACCGGGGAGCTGTTTTTT
CDR3 protein: CASLLAGNTGELFF
D gene: TRBD2
J gene: TRBJ2-2
clone size: .
V gene: TRBV27

CDR3 DNA: TGTGCCAGTCGGCAGGGGGCGAATACCTACTACGAGCAGTACTTC
CDR3 protein: CASRQGANTYYEQYF
D gene: TRBD1
J gene: TRBJ2-7
clone size: .
V gene: TRBV19

CDR3 DNA: TGTGCCAGCAGCTTGGCCAGCGGGGTAACCTACGAGCAGTACTTC
CDR3 protein: CASSLASGVTYEQYF
D gene: TRBD2
J gene: TRBJ2-7
clone size: .
V gene: TRBV5-6

CDR3 DNA: TGTGCCTGGAGTGGGGCTAATAGACTAAGTGAGCAGTTCTTC
CDR3 protein: CAWSGANRLSEQFF
D gene: .
J gene: TRBJ2-1
clone size: .
V gene: TRBV30

CDR3 DNA: TGTGCCAGCAGCCAGGAAGCAGGGGCTGGAAACACCATATATTTT
CDR3 protein: CASSQEAGAGNTIYF
D gene: .
J gene: TRBJ1-3
clone size: .
V gene: TRBV4-2

CDR3 DNA: TGTGCCAGCAGCTTAGGTGGCGGGTACCAAGAGACCCAGTACTTC
CDR3 protein: CASSLGGGYQETQYF
D gene: .
J gene: TRBJ2-5
clone size: .
V gene: TRBV7-9

CDR3 DNA: TGTGCCAGCAGACAACTAACCCGCCCTCCCGAGCAGTTCTTC
CDR3 protein: CASRQLTRPPEQFF
D gene: .
J gene: TRBJ2-1
clone size: once
V gene: TRBV7-8

CDR3 DNA: TGTGCCAGCAGCTTAGATTTCGACAGGCGCCCTTACAATGAGCAGTTCTTC
CDR3 protein: CASSLDFDRRPYNEQFF
D gene: .
J gene: TRBJ2-1
clone size: .
V gene: TRBV11-2

CDR3 DNA: TGTGCCAGCAGTCCCGCTGGGGCCAACGTCCTGACTTTC
CDR3 protein: CASSPAGANVLTF
D gene: .
J gene: TRBJ2-6
clone size: .
V gene: TRBV27

CDR3 DNA: TGTGCCAGCAGCTTCGGACAGGTTGTCACACCTGGAAACACCATATATTTT
CDR3 protein: CASSFGQVVTPGNTIYF
D gene: TRBD1
J gene: TRBJ1-3
clone size: .
V gene: TRBV9

CDR3 DNA: TGCAGCGTTGATAACACAGACTCGGATACTGAAGCTTTCTTT
CDR3 protein: CSVDNTDSDTEAFF
D gene: .
J gene: TRBJ1-1
clone size: .
V gene: TRBV29-1

CDR3 DNA: TGTGCCAGCAGCCGGAGTCGGTTGGGGACGGGCTTCTACGAGCAGTACTTC
CDR3 protein: CASSRSRLGTGFYEQYF
D gene: .
J gene: TRBJ2-7
clone size: .
V gene: TRBV7-3

CDR3 DNA: TGTGCCAGTTACTTAGGAGCTCAGCCCCAGCATTTT
CDR3 protein: CASYLGAQPQHF
D gene: .
J gene: TRBJ1-5
clone size: .
V gene: TRBV5-8

CDR3 DNA: TGTGCCAGCAGCTTAGCCGGGACAGAGAATGAAAAACTGTTTTTT
CDR3 protein: CASSLAGTENEKLFF
D gene: TRBD1
J gene: TRBJ1-4
clone size: medium-sized
V gene: TRBV7-9

CDR3 DNA: TGTGCCAGCAGTGAAGCGCTTACATCTACGGAGCAGTACTTC
CDR3 protein: CASSEALTSTEQYF
D gene: .
J gene: TRBJ2-7
clone size: once
V gene: TRBV6-1

CDR3 DNA: TGTGCCAGCAGCGGTACCCGGGACAGCTATTCACCCCTCCACTTT
CDR3 protein: CASSGTRDSYSPLHF
D gene: TRBD1
J gene: TRBJ1-6
clone size: .
V gene: TRBV5-5

CDR3 DNA: TGTGCCAGTAGCATCCGGGACTACGGGGTCAATGAGCAGTTCTTC
CDR3 protein: CASSIRDYGVNEQFF
D gene: TRBD2
J gene: TRBJ2-1
clone size: .
V gene: TRBV19

CDR3 DNA: TGTGCCAGCAGTGAACTGCCCCACGTAGGGGCAACTGAAGCTTTCTTT
CDR3 protein: CASSELPHVGATEAFF
D gene: .
J gene: TRBJ1-1
clone size: .
V gene: TRBV2

CDR3 DNA: TGCAGCGTTGAGGGGAGACTAGGAGGCGAGCAGTACTTC
CDR3 protein: CSVEGRLGGEQYF
D gene: .
J gene: TRBJ2-7
clone size: once
V gene: TRBV29-1

CDR3 DNA: TGTGCCAGCAGTCCTGGACAGACCACTGAAGCTTTCTTT
CDR3 protein: CASSPGQTTEAFF
D gene: .
J gene: TRBJ1-1
clone size: .
V gene: TRBV27

CDR3 DNA: TGTGCCACCAGCAGAGATGAAGTGGGGGAGACCCAGTACTTC
CDR3 protein: CATSRDEVGETQYF
D gene: .
J gene: TRBJ2-5
clone size: .
V gene: TRBV15

CDR3 DNA: TGCGCCAGCAGCTTGGAAGGGGCCGAGCAGTACTTC
CDR3 protein: CASSLEGAEQYF
D gene: .
J gene: TRBJ2-7
clone size: .
V gene: TRBV5-1

CDR3 DNA: TGTGCCAGCAGCGTTCAAGCGGGGACGGTCGGTGAGCAGTTCTTC
CDR3 protein: CASSVQAGTVGEQFF
D gene: TRBD2
J gene: TRBJ2-1
clone size: .
V gene: TRBV9

CDR3 DNA: TGTGCCAGCAGTTTCTTTTCAGACTATGGCTACACCTTC
CDR3 protein: CASSFFSDYGYTF
D gene: .
J gene: TRBJ1-2
clone size: .
V gene: TRBV28

CDR3 DNA: TGCAGCGTTGAAGATGAAGGGGACAGGGGGTATACCATATATTTT
CDR3 protein: CSVEDEGDRGYTIYF
D gene: TRBD1
J gene: TRBJ1-3
clone size: .
V gene: TRBV29-1

CDR3 DNA: TGTGCCAGCAGTGATATCGGTTTCGGGAGGAATTACAATGAGCAGTTCTTC
CDR3 protein: CASSDIGFGRNYNEQFF
D gene: TRBD2
J gene: TRBJ2-1
clone size: .
V gene: TRBV2

CDR3 DNA: TGTGCCAGCAGCCCCTCGGTTGGGTCCAACTATGGCTACACCTTC
CDR3 protein: CASSPSVGSNYGYTF
D gene: .
J gene: TRBJ1-2
clone size: .
V gene: TRBV27

CDR3 DNA: TGTGCCAGCAGCTTGGTCGGGGACTACTATGGCTACACCTTC
CDR3 protein: CASSLVGDYYGYTF
D gene: .
J gene: TRBJ1-2
clone size: .
V gene: TRBV7-9

CDR3 DNA: TGTGCCAGCAGCGTAAGATCGCAGGGGGCGGGTGGCTACACCTTC
CDR3 protein: CASSVRSQGAGGYTF
D gene: TRBD1
J gene: TRBJ1-2
clone size: .
V gene: TRBV9

CDR3 DNA: TGTGCCAGCAGTTACGGCATGGGGGAGAAGACAGATACGCAGTATTTT
CDR3 protein: CASSYGMGEKTDTQYF
D gene: .
J gene: TRBJ2-3
clone size: .
V gene: TRBV6-6

CDR3 DNA: TGCGCCAGCAGCCCGGTACAGGGGGTGATGGGAAACACCATATATTTT
CDR3 protein: CASSPVQGVMGNTIYF
D gene: TRBD1
J gene: TRBJ1-3
clone size: .
V gene: TRBV5-1

CDR3 DNA: TGTGCCAGCAGTCCACTCAGATTTGACTATGGCTACACCTTC
CDR3 protein: CASSPLRFDYGYTF
D gene: .
J gene: TRBJ1-2
clone size: .
V gene: TRBV27

CDR3 DNA: TGTGCCAGCAGCTTAGGCTACTCAGATACGCAGTATTTT
CDR3 protein: CASSLGYSDTQYF
D gene: .
J gene: TRBJ2-3
clone size: .
V gene: TRBV13

CDR3 DNA: TGTGCCAGCAGTTACGGCAGCCCCTACGAGCAGTACTTC
CDR3 protein: CASSYGSPYEQYF
D gene: .
J gene: TRBJ2-7
clone size: once
V gene: TRBV6-6

CDR3 DNA: TGTGCCAGCAGCCAAGAGGACAGGGGGTCCGGGGCCAACGTCCTGACTTTC
CDR3 protein: CASSQEDRGSGANVLTF
D gene: TRBD1
J gene: TRBJ2-6
clone size: .
V gene: TRBV4-2

CDR3 DNA: TGTGCCAGCAGCTTCGGCAACTACGAGCAGTACTTC
CDR3 protein: CASSFGNYEQYF
D gene: .
J gene: TRBJ2-7
clone size: .
V gene: TRBV5-4

CDR3 DNA: TGTGCCAGCAGCTTATGGACAGGGCCCTCCTACGAGCAGTACTTC
CDR3 protein: CASSLWTGPSYEQYF
D gene: TRBD1
J gene: TRBJ2-7
clone size: once
V gene: TRBV5-5

CDR3 DNA: TGCGCCAGCGGGGAGACAGGGGGCTACACTGAAGCTTTCTTT
CDR3 protein: CASGETGGYTEAFF
D gene: TRBD1
J gene: TRBJ1-1
clone size: .
V gene: TRBV4-3